The subject of this entry is one T cell receptor beta chain. The entry originates in a study of cytomegalovirus exposure and HLA in healthy donors. The CDR3 is 14 amino acids. Trimming removed 6 bases at V and 1 base at J, with 9 bases between. Germline CDR1 SNHLY, CDR2 FYNNEI. PCR was performed using 60 Vbeta and 13 Jbeta primers. The repertoire was sequenced with immunoSEQ multiplex PCR; TCRdb's copy has only in-frame clones and lacks some. Of about 90,000 clones detected, 65% to 80% appear once; the ten largest clones hold around 15%. This receptor was obtained from a woman in her fifties or sixties in good health and CMV-seropositive. The genes are TRBV2 and TRBJ2-2, with D possibly TRBD1 on 5 matching bases. Sequencing was done on a sample of PBMCs. The CDR3 spells CASRTVKNTGELFF. The CDR3 DNA reads TGTGCCAGCAGGACAGTAAAGAACACCGGGGAGCTGTTTTTT. Looking up the rest from reference TRBV2 and TRBJ2-2 gives the full variable domain: EPEVTQTPSHQVTQMGQEVILRCVPISNHLYFYWYRQILGQKVEFLVSFYNNEISEKSEIFDDQFSVERPDGSNFTLKIRSTKLEDSAMYFCASRTVKNTGELFFGEGSRLTVL.